These 25 T cell receptor beta chains came from one sample sequenced in a study of T-cell reconstitution after alpha-beta-depleted transplantation in children. Molecular barcoding with unique molecular identifiers was used for the TCRbeta library. TCRdb passed the PCR reads through MiXCR, listing each CDR3 protein once. The sample contains 450,000 to 500,000 distinct CDR3 sequences, 12% of which appear only once. The sample in question was PBMCs from the stem cell graft donor, obtained from the stem cell graft. These receptors were collected from a human donor who donated a stem cell graft to a child with combined immunodeficiency.

The chain links TRBV12-3 or TRBV12-4 to TRBJ1-6, with TRBD1 as a possible D gene (5 bases). CDR3 length: 13 residues. V was trimmed by 6 bases and J by 16 bases, leaving 19 bases between them. CDR3 protein: CASSPERGVALHF. DNA of the CDR3: TGTGCCAGCAGCCCCGAAAGAGGGGTTGCTCTCCACTTT.

This clonotype was observed a handful of times. The chain links TRBV7-8 to TRBJ2-1; 10 bases are shared with TRBD2. Germline lookup yields CDR1 SGHVS and CDR2 FQNEAQ. This CDR3 comprises 18 residues. The J segment lost 8 bases and the V segment lost 5 bases, leaving 18 bases of the junction unmatched. The DNA for the CDR3 is TGTGCCAGCAGCCCCTGGGGGACTAGCGAGGGAGGACGGGATGAGCAGTTCTTC. Protein: CASSPWGTSEGGRDEQFF. Full variable domain (outside the CDR3, taken from reference TRBV7-8 and TRBJ2-1): GAGVSQSPRYKVAKRGQDVALRCDPISGHVSLFWYQQALGQGPEFLTYFQNEAQLDKSGLPSDRFFAERPEGSVSTLKIQRTQQEDSAVYLCASSPWGTSEGGRDEQFFGPGTRLTVL.

This clonotype turned up a few times. This chain joins TRBV7-6 and TRBJ1-4; D possibly corresponds to TRBD1 (5 bases). Trimming shortened V by 1 base and J by 5 bases, and 11 bases separated the two germline ends. The CDR3 spans 15 residues. Germline values: CDR1 SGHVS, CDR2 FNYEAQ. CDR3 DNA: TGTGCCAGCAGCTTAGGGTGGGACGGAAATGAAAAACTGTTTTTT. This gives the protein CASSLGWDGNEKLFF.

In this sample, this clonotype turned up many times. The chain employs TRBV11-2 and TRBJ2-7; tentatively, D is TRBD1 (6 bases). The CDR3 runs 15 residues. Trimming removed 3 bases at V and 5 bases at J, with 17 bases between. CDR1 and CDR2 from the germline V gene are SGHAT and FQNNGV. CDR3 sequence: CASSFHPVTGHEQYF. CDR3 coding DNA: TGTGCCAGCAGCTTCCACCCGGTGACAGGCCACGAGCAGTACTTC.

The chain combines TRBV6-6 with TRBJ2-1; 8 bases are shared with TRBD2. The CDR3 loop spans 13 amino acids. V lost 8 bases, J lost 6 bases, and 6 bases stayed unmatched. Germline CDR1 MNHNY, CDR2 SVGAGI (reference sequence). CDR3 DNA: TGTGCCAGCGGAGAGCGGGAGCCCAATGAGCAGTTCTTC. Translation: CASGEREPNEQFF.

This clonotype was seen more than once but under ten times. The chain has TRBV4-3 and TRBJ1-1; D remains ambiguous. This CDR3 spans 17 amino acids. V lost 1 base, J lost 3 bases, and 18 bases lay in between. Germline assignment: CDR1 LGHNA and CDR2 YSLEER. CDR3: CASSQALRGGYHTEAFF. The CDR3 DNA sequence: TGCGCCAGCAGCCAAGCTCTCCGAGGAGGGTATCACACTGAAGCTTTCTTT.

This clonotype was recorded a few times. The gene calls are TRBV5-1 and TRBJ2-1, with 7 bases identical to TRBD1. Per the germline V gene, CDR1 is SGHRS and CDR2 is YFSETQ. V lost 0 bases, J lost 2 bases, and 5 bases stayed unmatched. The CDR3 totals 16 residues. The CDR3 nucleotides read TGCGCCAGCAGCTTGGTGTCAGGGGGTCCCTACAATGAGCAGTTCTTC. It yields the protein CASSLVSGGPYNEQFF.

The gene calls are TRBV28 and TRBJ1-2; no definite D call. This CDR3 is built from 14 residues. In germline, CDR1 is MDHEN, CDR2 SYDVKM. V dropped 3 bases and J dropped 2 bases, with 10 bases sitting between them. Written as DNA, the CDR3 is TGTGCCAGCAGTTTGATCCGGGGAAACTATGGCTACACCTTC. Residues: CASSLIRGNYGYTF.

This chain connects TRBV6-5 to TRBJ2-1; D is unclear. The CDR3 length is 16 residues. Trimming pared 3 bases from V and 0 bases from J, leaving 12 bases between. CDR1 MNHEY and CDR2 SVGAGI come from the germline V gene. The CDR3 spells CASSYLLRTSYNEQFF. In nucleotides, the CDR3 is TGTGCCAGCAGTTATTTACTAAGGACCTCCTACAATGAGCAGTTCTTC.

Only a few counts were recorded for this clonotype. The genes are TRBV20-1 and TRBJ2-2, with 10 bases identical to TRBD2. Germline CDR1 is DFQATT and CDR2 is SNEGSKA (reference sequence). The CDR3 covers 14 residues. V lost 8 bases to trimming and J lost 5 bases; unmatched junction nucleotides: 8. The CDR3, as DNA: TGCAGTTGCCTAGCGGGAGCGTGGACCGGGGAGCTGTTTTTT. It specifies CSCLAGAWTGELFF.

This clonotype was picked up many times. The V and J genes are TRBV12-3 or TRBV12-4 and TRBJ2-3, with TRBD2 matching over 14 bases. V shed 7 bases and J 5 bases; nucleotides not matched to a gene: 14. The CDR3 length is 18 residues. CDR3 nucleotides: TGTGCCAGCATCACTACCCCGGGACTAGCGGGAGTTGAAGATACGCAGTATTTT. Translated, it gives CASITTPGLAGVEDTQYF.

This clonotype was counted many times. The chain links TRBV12-3 or TRBV12-4 to TRBJ2-1, with 9 bases aligning to TRBD2. CDR3 length: 13 residues. The junction had 6 bases not matched to a gene; V was cut back by 8 bases and J by 7 bases. CDR3 loop: CASGSGSRNEQFF. CDR3 in DNA: TGTGCCAGCGGTAGCGGGAGTCGGAATGAGCAGTTCTTC.

This clonotype was found many times. V gene TRBV12-3 or TRBV12-4 combines with J gene TRBJ2-5; D might be TRBD1 (5 bases). The CDR3 totals 14 residues. Trimming removed 6 bases at V and 4 bases at J, with 15 bases between. The CDR3 nucleotides are TGTGCCAGCAGAAACTCCAGGGTAGGAGAGACCCAGTACTTC. It codes for CASRNSRVGETQYF.

Only a few counts were recorded for this clonotype. The junction departs from the called germline gene at one end, perhaps through a read error. This sequence joins TRBV7-9 and TRBJ2-7; D might be TRBD1 or TRBD2, each matching 5 bases. CDR3 length: 13 residues. Germline V gives CDR1 SEHNR, CDR2 FQNEAQ (reference sequence). This CDR3 is CASTLSGAIGQYF. CDR3 DNA: TGTGCCAGCACCTTATCCGGGGCCATCGGGCAGTACTTC. Based on the CDR3 plus reference TRBV7-9 and TRBJ2-7, the full variable domain is DTGVSQNPRHKITKRGQNVTFRCDPISEHNRLYWYRQTLGQGPEFLTYFQNEAQLEKSRLLSDRFSAERPKGSFSTLEIQRTEQGDSAMYLCASTLSGAIGQYFGPGTRLTVT.

The V call is TRBV5-1, the J call TRBJ2-1; TRBD2 aligns across 11 bases. The germline V gene encodes CDR1 SGHRS and CDR2 YFSETQ. Germline trimming cut 0 bases from V and 5 bases from J; bases unmatched to any gene: 1. The CDR3 is 15 amino acids. The CDR3 here is CASSLELAGDNEQFF. The CDR3 nucleotides read TGCGCCAGCAGCTTGGAACTAGCGGGAGACAATGAGCAGTTCTTC.

The sample holds many counts of this clonotype. This sequence joins TRBV12-3 or TRBV12-4 and TRBJ2-5; a possible D gene is TRBD2 (6 bases). V was trimmed by 5 bases and J by 2 bases, leaving 15 bases between them. CDR3 length: 15 amino acids. Here the CDR3 DNA reads TGTGCCAGCAGTCCCCAGGGAGGTATACAAGAGACCCAGTACTTC. It encodes CASSPQGGIQETQYF.

Comments on this clonotype: Mismatch with germline at one junction end may stem from a read error. The V and J genes are TRBV2 and TRBJ2-3; 9 nucleotides line up with TRBD2. Germline V lookup: CDR1 SNHLY, CDR2 FYNNEI. The CDR3 covers 14 residues. CDR3: CASREAGGPDTQYF. The CDR3, as DNA: TGTGCCAGCAGAGAAGCGGGAGGTCCAGATACGCAGTATTTT.

The count of this clonotype is one. This chain links TRBV20-1 with TRBJ2-7, with D possibly being TRBD1 (6 bases). The CDR3 is made up of 13 amino acids. V dropped 3 bases and J dropped 5 bases, with 14 bases sitting between them. CDR1 is DFQATT, CDR2 SNEGSKA, per germline (reference sequence). The CDR3 region is CSARPAGEHEQYF. The CDR3 DNA reads TGCAGTGCTAGGCCCGCAGGGGAGCACGAGCAGTACTTC.

The table lists this clonotype with a few counts. The chain carries TRBV12-3 or TRBV12-4 and TRBJ2-3, with a weak D call TRBD2 (6 bases). The CDR3 has 15 residues. V dropped 7 bases and J dropped 0 bases, with 14 bases sitting between them. The CDR3 loop reads CASNPAGFSTDTQYF. The CDR3 nucleotides are TGTGCCAGCAATCCCGCGGGGTTCAGCACAGATACGCAGTATTTT.

J is TRBJ2-2 and V is TRBV7-9; no clear D. The V gene's germline CDR1 is SEHNR and CDR2 FQNEAQ (reference sequence). CDR3 size: 15 residues. V lost 1 base to trimming and J lost 6 bases, with 12 bases between them. DNA for the CDR3: TGTGCCAGCAGCTTAGATGAACCCCTGGCCGGGGAGCTGTTTTTT. This encodes CASSLDEPLAGELFF.

The chain links TRBV6-5 to TRBJ2-3, with 10 nucleotides matching TRBD2. Germline CDR1 and CDR2: MNHEY and SVGAGI. The CDR3 sequence is 16 residues long. V trimming: 4 bases; J trimming: 2 bases; junction bases outside the gene matches: 6. The CDR3 bases are TGTGCCAGCAGTTCCCGACTAGCGGGCCTCACAGATACGCAGTATTTT. This translates into CASSSRLAGLTDTQYF.

This clonotype has only a few counts. The V call is TRBV12-3 or TRBV12-4, the J call TRBJ2-2; TRBD1 matches 9 bases. The ends lost 8 bases at V and 4 bases at J; junction bases unmatched: 8. There are 15 residues in the CDR3. The CDR3 DNA reads as TGTGCCAGCGGCTGGGACAGGGAGGGCACCGGGGAGCTGTTTTTT. Translation: CASGWDREGTGELFF.

The chain employs TRBV5-1 and TRBJ2-1; 12 bases map to TRBD2. Looked up from germline, CDR1 is SGHRS and CDR2 is YFSETQ. CDR3 length equals 20 residues. The CDR3 sequence: CASSSLGARLAGDFYNEQFF. The CDR3 coding sequence is TGCGCATCCAGCAGCTTGGGGGCCCGACTAGCGGGGGATTTCTACAATGAGCAGTTCTTC. Together with reference TRBV5-1 and TRBJ2-1, the CDR3 gives the full variable domain: KAGVTQTPRYLIKTRGQQVTLSCSPISGHRSVSWYQQTPGQGLQFLFEYFSETQRNKGNFPGRFSGRQFSNSRSEMNVSTLELGDSALYLCASSSLGARLAGDFYNEQFFGPGTRLTVL.

The count of this clonotype is one. Mismatch with germline at one junction end may stem from a read error. The chain recombines TRBV6-1 with TRBJ1-1; 7 bases align to TRBD1. Per germline, CDR1 MNHNS and CDR2 SASEGT. The CDR3 extends over 18 amino acids. The CDR3 DNA reads as TGTGTCAGCAGCGGCGACAGGGCTTATTTGCCTGGGGACACTGAAGCTTTCTTT. Translated, it gives CVSSGDRAYLPGDTEAFF.

The gene calls are TRBV19 and TRBJ2-1; 8 bases are shared with TRBD1. Trimming took 9 bases from V and 0 from J; bases not matched to a gene: 7. Germline V gene data show CDR1 as LNHDA and CDR2 as SQIVND (reference sequence). The CDR3 has 15 amino acids. The CDR3 coding sequence is TGTGCCAGCATAAGGACAGGGAGCTCCTACAATGAGCAGTTCTTC. It specifies CASIRTGSSYNEQFF.